Listed here are 27 T cell receptor beta chains from one sample, sequenced in a study of shared clonotypes between healthy human individuals. Sequencing used immunoSEQ multiplex PCR; TCRdb keeps in-frame clones, though not all of them. Of more than 2,000,000 clones in the sample, more than 80% were seen once. Sequences were obtained from naive CD4+ T cells sorted from blood. Specified subset: CD45RA+ positively selected. The receptor set was obtained from a man aged 18 to 35 in good health.

The rearrangement uses TRBV11-3 and TRBJ2-7; 8 bases line up with TRBD2. Trimming cost V 3 bases and J 7 bases; bases outside gene matches: 2. The length of the CDR3 is 12 residues. Per the germline V gene, CDR1 is SGHNT and CDR2 is YENEEA. CDR3 nucleotides: TGTGCCAGCAGCTTCCGGGAGGGAGAGCAGTACTTC. It specifies CASSFREGEQYF.

The V gene is TRBV27, the J gene TRBJ2-3; D might be TRBD2 (6 bases). Trimming stripped 3 bases from V and 1 base from J, with 11 bases between. The V gene's germline CDR1 is MNHEY and CDR2 SMNVEV (reference sequence). The CDR3 totals 15 residues. CDR3 sequence reads: CASSFVGGGTDTQYF. For the CDR3, the DNA is TGTGCCAGCAGTTTCGTGGGCGGGGGCACAGATACGCAGTATTTT.

This clone has only one observation. The gene calls are TRBV5-1 and TRBJ1-1; D is undetermined. CDR1 SGHRS and CDR2 YFSETQ come from the germline V gene. The CDR3 contains 15 residues. Trimming took 1 base from V and 1 from J, leaving 11 bases between them. The CDR3 coding sequence is TGCGCCAGCAGCTTGCTTGTACAGTCGAACACTGAAGCTTTCTTT. This codes for CASSLLVQSNTEAFF.

The V call is TRBV6-6, the J call TRBJ2-3; 14 bases match TRBD2. Germline CDR1 reads MNHNY; CDR2 reads SVGAGI (reference sequence). The CDR3 length is 16 residues. V was clipped by 8 bases and J by 5 bases; unmatched bases: 9. The DNA of the CDR3 is TGTGCCAGCTTGACTAGCGGGGGGGCTACCCAAGATACGCAGTATTTT. Translating gives CASLTSGGATQDTQYF.

V and J are TRBV29-1 and TRBJ1-1, with D perhaps TRBD1 (6 bases). Germline V CDR1 and CDR2: SQVTM, ANQGSEA. The CDR3 covers 12 residues. V was pared by 7 bases and J by 1 base, with 10 bases between. In nucleotides, the CDR3 is TGCAGCGATCGAGGGGGGAACACTGAAGCTTTCTTT. Residues: CSDRGGNTEAFF.

The chain is built from TRBV5-1 and TRBJ2-3, with D maybe TRBD1 (6 bases). The CDR3 spans 15 residues. Germline assignment: CDR1 SGHRS and CDR2 YFSETQ. The V gene lost 9 bases and the J gene lost 0 bases, with 17 bases spanning the gap. The DNA of the CDR3 is TGCGCCACCAAGAAGGGGGACAAGAGCACAGATACGCAGTATTTT. It codes for CATKKGDKSTDTQYF.

The chain joins TRBV5-8 to TRBJ1-1, with D hard to call. The CDR3 spans 15 residues. Trimming pared 0 bases from V and 1 base from J, leaving 10 bases between. The germline V gene has CDR1 SGHTS and CDR2 YDEGEE. Written as DNA, the CDR3 is TGTGCCAGCAGCTTGGGGAGGATTTCGAACACTGAAGCTTTCTTT. Translation gives CASSLGRISNTEAFF.

As concerns this clone: This same CDR3 is encoded by further DNA sequences in the sample. The chain employs TRBV29-1 and TRBJ1-2; D perhaps matches TRBD1 (5 bases). The CDR3 loop spans 12 amino acids. Trimming stripped 6 bases from V and 0 bases from J, with 8 bases between. Germline CDR1 and CDR2: SQVTM and ANQGSEA. The chain's CDR3 is CSVTDSNYGYTF. CDR3 in DNA: TGCAGCGTGACAGACTCTAACTATGGCTACACCTTC. The full variable domain, its missing parts supplied by reference TRBV29-1 and TRBJ1-2, is SAVISQKPSRDICQRGTSLTIQCQVDSQVTMMFWYRQQPGQSLTLIATANQGSEATYESGFVIDKFPISRPNLTFSTLTVSNMSPEDSSIYLCSVTDSNYGYTFGSGTRLTVV.

The V call is TRBV7-9, the J call TRBJ2-7; D call uncertain. The CDR3 runs 14 residues. V was trimmed by 1 base and J by 7 bases, leaving 14 bases between them. Germline assignment: CDR1 SEHNR and CDR2 FQNEAQ (reference sequence). The CDR3 region is CASSLDPRPSEQYF. The CDR3 DNA reads as TGTGCCAGCAGCTTAGACCCTAGGCCCTCGGAGCAGTACTTC.

V and J are TRBV9 and TRBJ2-2; D is undetermined. Germline V gives CDR1 SGDLS, CDR2 YYNGEE. V lost 3 bases, J lost 0 bases, and 9 bases lay in between. CDR3 length equals 15 residues. In DNA form, the CDR3 reads TGTGCCAGCAGCGATGCTACCCCGAACACCGGGGAGCTGTTTTTT. Protein sequence: CASSDATPNTGELFF.

DNA for the CDR3: TGCGCCAGCAGTGAGACAATTAGCGAGCAGTACTTC. Translation gives CASSETISEQYF. The V and J genes are TRBV10-2 and TRBJ2-7; D gene ambiguous. The V and J ends lost 2 bases and 6 bases respectively, with 8 bases between them. Germline assignment: CDR1 WSHSY and CDR2 SAAADI. This CDR3 contains 12 residues.

This chain uses TRBV2 with TRBJ1-5; 8 positions agree with TRBD1. This CDR3 is 15 amino acids long. Germline lookup yields CDR1 SNHLY and CDR2 FYNNEI. Trimming removed 6 bases from V and 5 bases from J; junction bases left unmatched: 9. CDR3 residues: CASSRAGGIDQPQHF. CDR3 DNA sequence: TGTGCCAGCAGCCGGGCAGGGGGCATCGATCAGCCCCAGCATTTT.

The V call is TRBV12-2, the J call TRBJ2-1. TRBV12-2 is shown as a pseudogene. CDR3 length: 13 residues. The CDR3, as DNA: TGTGCAAGTCGCTTAGAAGGTTTCAATGAGCAGTTCTTC. The encoded protein is CASRLEGFNEQFF.

This clone was found once. The chain recombines TRBV6-5 with TRBJ2-5, with D unresolved. V lost 2 bases and J lost 5, with 12 bases in between. Germline-derived CDR1 and CDR2 are MNHEY and SVGAGI. The CDR3 totals 14 residues. CDR3 region: CASSYDRHRETQYF. CDR3 nucleotide sequence: TGTGCCAGCAGTTACGACCGGCACCGGGAGACCCAGTACTTC.

A remark on this clone: Other DNA sequences in this specimen translate into the identical CDR3. The chain is built from TRBV11-3 and TRBJ2-2, with 14 positions matching TRBD2. Germline CDR1 is SGHNT and CDR2 is YENEEA. After removal of 1 base from V and 5 bases from J, the junction contained 3 bases not matched to a gene. CDR3 length equals 17 residues. CDR3 in amino acids: CASSLGGLAGDTGELFF. The CDR3 region has the DNA TGTGCCAGCAGCTTAGGGGGACTAGCGGGAGATACCGGGGAGCTGTTTTTT.

This chain uses TRBV18 with TRBJ2-7; D possibly corresponds to TRBD1 (6 bases). The CDR3 runs to 17 residues. Trimming left V 2 bases short and J 4 bases short, with 21 bases between. Germline-derived CDR1 and CDR2 are KGHSH and LQKENI. The CDR3 is CASSPTVLGAPRYEQYF. CDR3 in DNA: TGTGCCAGCTCACCAACAGTCTTGGGGGCGCCCCGTTACGAGCAGTACTTC. Drawing the rest from reference TRBV18 and TRBJ2-7, the complete variable domain is NAGVMQNPRHLVRRRGQEARLRCSPMKGHSHVYWYRQLPEEGLKFMVYLQKENIIDESGMPKERFSAEFPKEGPSILRIQQVVRGDSAAYFCASSPTVLGAPRYEQYFGPGTRLTVT.

The V call is TRBV9, the J call TRBJ2-5; D gene unclear. CDR1 and CDR2 from the germline V gene are SGDLS and YYNGEE. Trimming removed 0 bases at V and 0 bases at J, with 6 bases between. The CDR3 is 14 residues long. CDR3 sequence (DNA): TGTGCCAGCAGCGTAGCTATGTACCAAGAGACCCAGTACTTC. As protein: CASSVAMYQETQYF. Together with reference TRBV9 and TRBJ2-5, the CDR3 gives the full variable domain: DSGVTQTPKHLITATGQRVTLRCSPRSGDLSVYWYQQSLDQGLQFLIQYYNGEERAKGNILERFSAQQFPDLHSELNLSSLELGDSALYFCASSVAMYQETQYFGPGTRLLVL.

This rearrangement joins TRBV6-4 to TRBJ2-3; TRBD1 aligns across 7 bases. Germline trimming cut 6 bases from V and 4 bases from J; bases unmatched to any gene: 4. This CDR3 has 13 residues. CDR1 is MRHNA and CDR2 is SNTAGT in the germline V gene. CDR3 amino acids: CASRRDSADTQYF. The CDR3 nucleotides read TGTGCCAGCAGGAGGGACAGCGCAGATACGCAGTATTTT.

The rearrangement joins TRBV28 to TRBJ1-1, with D tentatively TRBD1 (6 bases). CDR1 MDHEN and CDR2 SYDVKM come from the germline V gene. Trimming cost V 5 bases and J 1 base, with 11 bases left between them. This CDR3 has 14 amino acids. The CDR3: CASSHREANTEAFF. The CDR3 DNA follows: TGTGCCAGCAGTCACAGGGAAGCGAACACTGAAGCTTTCTTT.

The chain has TRBV6-5 and TRBJ2-5; D unclear. Trimming left V 0 bases short and J 1 base short, with 6 bases between. Germline CDR1 and CDR2: MNHEY and SVGAGI. This CDR3 is built from 14 residues. DNA for the CDR3: TGTGCCAGCAGTTACTCATGGGCCCAAGAGACCCAGTACTTC. Amino acid sequence: CASSYSWAQETQYF.

This clone was found once. At the DNA level, this CDR3 is encoded by other sequences in the same sample as well. The chain recombines TRBV5-1 with TRBJ2-3; tentative D call: TRBD1 (6 bases). Germline CDR1 reads SGHRS; CDR2 reads YFSETQ. This CDR3 is 14 amino acids long. The V gene lost 0 bases and the J gene lost 6 bases, with 11 bases spanning the gap. For the CDR3, the DNA is TGCGCCAGCAGCTTGGGGACAGCTTCGGATACGCAGTATTTT. Encoded protein: CASSLGTASDTQYF.

As regards this clone: Other DNA sequences in this specimen translate into the identical CDR3. The rearrangement joins TRBV2 to TRBJ2-5; D is uncertain. The germline CDR1 and CDR2 sequences are SNHLY and FYNNEI. This CDR3 comprises 12 residues. Deletions cut 6 bases from V and 1 base from J, with 6 bases between. The CDR3 coding sequence is TGTGCCAGCAGCGACCCCCAAGAGACCCAGTACTTC. Translated, it gives CASSDPQETQYF.

The rearrangement uses TRBV6-6 and TRBJ1-5, with a weak D call TRBD1 (6 bases). V lost 1 base, J lost 7 bases, and 11 bases lay in between. Looked up from germline, CDR1 is MNHNY and CDR2 is SVGAGI (reference sequence). This CDR3 has 14 residues. This chain's CDR3 is CASSYYRVDQPQHF. The CDR3 DNA reads as TGTGCCAGCAGTTACTACAGGGTGGACCAGCCCCAGCATTTT.

This CDR3 is CASSYSRGQGNSPLHF. The CDR3 region has the DNA TGTGCCAGCAGTTACTCGAGGGGACAGGGTAATTCACCCCTCCACTTT. The chain recombines TRBV6-5 with TRBJ1-6; 9 nucleotides match TRBD1. The CDR3 is made up of 16 amino acids. Germline lookup yields CDR1 MNHEY and CDR2 SVGAGI. With V trimmed by 0 bases and J by 6 bases, 3 bases remained unmatched.

The chain carries TRBV4-1 and TRBJ2-1, with D maybe TRBD2 (6 bases). The CDR3 consists of 15 residues. The germline V gene encodes CDR1 MGHRA and CDR2 YSYEKL. Trimming took 0 bases from V and 5 from J, leaving 11 bases between them. The CDR3 loop is CASSQDREFNNEQFF. Written as DNA, the CDR3 is TGCGCCAGCAGCCAAGACCGGGAGTTTAACAATGAGCAGTTCTTC.

The chain joins TRBV6-6 to TRBJ2-7; TRBD1 is a possible D gene (6 bases). Germline lookup yields CDR1 MNHNY and CDR2 SVGAGI (reference sequence). The CDR3 runs 15 residues. The V end was cut by 0 bases, the J end by 4 bases, with 13 bases between. Here the CDR3 reads CASSYSGQSPYEQYF. CDR3 nucleotides: TGTGCCAGCAGTTACTCAGGACAGAGCCCTTACGAGCAGTACTTC.

The rearrangement links TRBV18 to TRBJ1-5; no firm D call. This CDR3 is built from 15 residues. Germline assignment: CDR1 KGHSH and CDR2 LQKENI. Trimming stripped 0 bases from V and 6 bases from J, with 12 bases between. The CDR3 region has the DNA TGTGCCAGCTCACCACCGGGAGGTCCGGGTCAGCCCCAGCATTTT. As protein: CASSPPGGPGQPQHF.